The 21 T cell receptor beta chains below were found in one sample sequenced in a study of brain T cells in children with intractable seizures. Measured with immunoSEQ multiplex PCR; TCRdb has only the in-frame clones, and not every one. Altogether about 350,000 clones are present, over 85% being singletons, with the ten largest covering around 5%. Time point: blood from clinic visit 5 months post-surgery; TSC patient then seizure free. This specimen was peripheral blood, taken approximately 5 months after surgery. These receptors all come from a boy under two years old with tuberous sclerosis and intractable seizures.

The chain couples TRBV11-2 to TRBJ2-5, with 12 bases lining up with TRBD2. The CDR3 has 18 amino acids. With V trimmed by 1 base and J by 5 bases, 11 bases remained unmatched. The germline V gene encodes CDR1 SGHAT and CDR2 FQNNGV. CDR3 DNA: TGTGCCAGCAGCTTAGTCTGGGGCCTAGCGGGGGGGCGCGAGACCCAGTACTTC. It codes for CASSLVWGLAGGRETQYF.

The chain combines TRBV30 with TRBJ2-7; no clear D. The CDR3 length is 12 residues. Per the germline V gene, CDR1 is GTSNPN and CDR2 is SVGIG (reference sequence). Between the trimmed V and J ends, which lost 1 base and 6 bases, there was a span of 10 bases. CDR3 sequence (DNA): TGTGCCTGGAGTGACCCCAGTCTCGAGCAGTACTTC. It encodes CAWSDPSLEQYF.

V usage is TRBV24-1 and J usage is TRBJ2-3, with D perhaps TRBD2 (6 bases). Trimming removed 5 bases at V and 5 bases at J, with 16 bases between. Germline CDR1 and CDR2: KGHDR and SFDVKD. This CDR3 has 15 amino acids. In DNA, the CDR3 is TGTGCCACCAGTGGCGTGCCGGGAGCTGGAGATACGCAGTATTTT. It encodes CATSGVPGAGDTQYF.

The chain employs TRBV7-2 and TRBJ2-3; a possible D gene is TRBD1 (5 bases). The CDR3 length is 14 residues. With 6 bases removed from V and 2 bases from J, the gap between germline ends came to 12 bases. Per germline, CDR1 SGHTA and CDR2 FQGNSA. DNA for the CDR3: TGTGCCAGCAGACCAGAAGGGGCCACAGATACGCAGTATTTT. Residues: CASRPEGATDTQYF.

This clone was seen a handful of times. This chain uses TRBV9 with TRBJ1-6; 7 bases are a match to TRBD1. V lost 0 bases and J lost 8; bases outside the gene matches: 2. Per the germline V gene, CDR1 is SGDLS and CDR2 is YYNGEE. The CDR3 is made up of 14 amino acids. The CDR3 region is CASSVEDRDSPLHF. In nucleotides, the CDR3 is TGTGCCAGCAGCGTAGAAGACAGGGATTCACCCCTCCACTTT.

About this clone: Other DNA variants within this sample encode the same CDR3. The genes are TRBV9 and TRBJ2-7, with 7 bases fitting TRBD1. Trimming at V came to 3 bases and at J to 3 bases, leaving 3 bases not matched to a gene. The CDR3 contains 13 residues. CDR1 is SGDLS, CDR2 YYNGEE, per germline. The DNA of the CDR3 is TGTGCCAGCAGCGCCGGGGACAGCTACGAGCAGTACTTC. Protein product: CASSAGDSYEQYF.

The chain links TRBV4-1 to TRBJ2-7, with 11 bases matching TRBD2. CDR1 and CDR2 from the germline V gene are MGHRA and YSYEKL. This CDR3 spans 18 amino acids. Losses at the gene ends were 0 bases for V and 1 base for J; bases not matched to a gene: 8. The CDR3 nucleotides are TGCGCCAGCAGCCAAGATCCCCCACTAGCGGGAGAGTCCTACGAGCAGTACTTC. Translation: CASSQDPPLAGESYEQYF.

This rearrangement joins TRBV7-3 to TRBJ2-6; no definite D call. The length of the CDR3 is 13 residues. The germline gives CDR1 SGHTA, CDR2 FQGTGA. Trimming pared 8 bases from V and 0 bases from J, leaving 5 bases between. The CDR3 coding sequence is TGTGCCAGCGGTCTCTCTGGGGCCAACGTCCTGACTTTC. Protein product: CASGLSGANVLTF.

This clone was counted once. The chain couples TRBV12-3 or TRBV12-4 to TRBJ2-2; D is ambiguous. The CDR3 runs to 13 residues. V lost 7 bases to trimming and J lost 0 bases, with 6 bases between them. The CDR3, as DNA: TGTGCCAGCACTCCAACGAACACCGGGGAGCTGTTTTTT. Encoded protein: CASTPTNTGELFF.

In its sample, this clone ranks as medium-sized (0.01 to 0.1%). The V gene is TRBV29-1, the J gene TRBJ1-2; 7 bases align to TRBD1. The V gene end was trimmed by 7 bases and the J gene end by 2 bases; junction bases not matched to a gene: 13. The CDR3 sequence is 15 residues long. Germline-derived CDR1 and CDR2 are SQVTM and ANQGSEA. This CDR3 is CSAGTVGRSNYGYTF. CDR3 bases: TGCAGCGCCGGGACAGTAGGGCGTTCGAACTATGGCTACACCTTC.

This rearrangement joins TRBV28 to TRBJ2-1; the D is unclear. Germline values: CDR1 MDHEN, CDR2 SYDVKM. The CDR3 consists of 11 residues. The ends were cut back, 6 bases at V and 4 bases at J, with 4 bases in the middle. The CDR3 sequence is CASRYYNEQFF. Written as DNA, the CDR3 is TGTGCCAGCAGATATTACAATGAGCAGTTCTTC. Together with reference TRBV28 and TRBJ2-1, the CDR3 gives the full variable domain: DVKVTQSSRYLVKRTGEKVFLECVQDMDHENMFWYRQDPGLGLRLIYFSYDVKMKEKGDIPEGYSVSREKKERFSLILESASTNQTSMYLCASRYYNEQFFGPGTRLTVL.

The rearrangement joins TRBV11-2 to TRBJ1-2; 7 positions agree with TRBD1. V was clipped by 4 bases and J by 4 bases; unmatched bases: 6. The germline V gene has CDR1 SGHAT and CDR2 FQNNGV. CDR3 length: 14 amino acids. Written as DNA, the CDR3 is TGTGCCAGCAGCTACGGGACAGCTTCCTATGGCTACACCTTC. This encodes CASSYGTASYGYTF.

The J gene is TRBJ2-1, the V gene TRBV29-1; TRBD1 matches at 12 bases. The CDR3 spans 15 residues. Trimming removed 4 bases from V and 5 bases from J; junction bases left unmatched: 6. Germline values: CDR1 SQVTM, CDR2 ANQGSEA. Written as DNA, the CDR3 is TGCAGCGTTGTGTCCGGGACAGGGGGCCACAATGAGCAGTTCTTC. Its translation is CSVVSGTGGHNEQFF.

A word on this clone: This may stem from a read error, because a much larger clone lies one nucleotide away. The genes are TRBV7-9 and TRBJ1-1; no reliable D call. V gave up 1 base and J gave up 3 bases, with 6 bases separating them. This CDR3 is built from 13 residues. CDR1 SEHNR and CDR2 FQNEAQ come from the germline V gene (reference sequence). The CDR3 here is CASSLERDTEAFF. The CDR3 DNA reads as TGTGCCAGCAGCTTAGAGAGGGACACTGAAGCTTTCTTT.

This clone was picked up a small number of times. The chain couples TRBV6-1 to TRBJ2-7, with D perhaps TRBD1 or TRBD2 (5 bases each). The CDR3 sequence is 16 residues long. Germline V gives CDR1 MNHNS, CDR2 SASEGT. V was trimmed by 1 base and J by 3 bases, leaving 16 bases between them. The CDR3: CASSEVYGDPNYEQYF. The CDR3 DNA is TGTGCCAGCAGTGAAGTATACGGGGACCCGAACTACGAGCAGTACTTC.

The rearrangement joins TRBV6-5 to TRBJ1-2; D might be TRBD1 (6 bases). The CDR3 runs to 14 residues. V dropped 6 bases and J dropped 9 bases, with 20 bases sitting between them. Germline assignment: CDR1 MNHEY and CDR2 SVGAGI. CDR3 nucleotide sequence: TGTGCCAGCAGGCCGACTCGGGACACGAGGAGCTACACCTTC. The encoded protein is CASRPTRDTRSYTF.

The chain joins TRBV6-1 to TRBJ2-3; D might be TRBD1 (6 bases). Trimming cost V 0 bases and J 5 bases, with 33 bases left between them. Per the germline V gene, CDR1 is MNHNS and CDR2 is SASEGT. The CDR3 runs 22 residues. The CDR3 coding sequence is TGTGCCAGCAGTGAAGCGCTTCTTCGGGGTTTGCTGTGGGCAGGGGAAGTAGATACGCAGTATTTT. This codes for CASSEALLRGLLWAGEVDTQYF.

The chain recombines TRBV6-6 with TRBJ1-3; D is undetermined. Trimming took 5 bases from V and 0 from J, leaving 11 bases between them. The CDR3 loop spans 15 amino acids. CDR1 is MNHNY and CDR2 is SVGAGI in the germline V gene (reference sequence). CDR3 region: CASSPPALSGNTIYF. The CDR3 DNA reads TGTGCCAGCAGTCCCCCGGCCCTCTCTGGAAACACCATATATTTT.

CDR3 sequence: CASSPAGQGIEKLFF. The CDR3 coding sequence is TGTGCCAGTAGTCCCGCGGGACAGGGGATTGAAAAACTGTTTTTT. The chain recombines TRBV19 with TRBJ1-4; 10 positions match TRBD1. Unmatched junction bases numbered 7, after V lost 5 bases and J lost 7 bases. From germline, CDR1 is LNHDA and CDR2 SQIVND (reference sequence). The length of the CDR3 is 15 residues.

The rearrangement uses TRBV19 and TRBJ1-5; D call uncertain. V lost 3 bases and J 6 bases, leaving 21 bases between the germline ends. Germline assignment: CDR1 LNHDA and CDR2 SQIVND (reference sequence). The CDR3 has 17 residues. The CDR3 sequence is CASSMSPFNASPQPQHF. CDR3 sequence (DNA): TGTGCCAGTAGTATGTCCCCCTTCAACGCCTCTCCTCAGCCCCAGCATTTT.

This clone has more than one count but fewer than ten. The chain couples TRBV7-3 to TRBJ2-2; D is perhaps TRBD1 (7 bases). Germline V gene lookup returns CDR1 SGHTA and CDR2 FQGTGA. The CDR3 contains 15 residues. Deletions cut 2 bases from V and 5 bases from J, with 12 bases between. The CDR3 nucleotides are TGTGCCAGCAGCTTACAGGGGGGACTGACCGGGGAGCTGTTTTTT. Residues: CASSLQGGLTGELFF.